One sample yielded the 32 T cell receptor beta chains listed below, sequenced in a study of T cell responses to AZD1222 COVID-19 vaccine. Repertoires were generated with immunoSEQ multiplex PCR, while TCRdb's copy carries only in-frame clones and drops some. The sample holds 110,000 or so clones, 75% to 95% seen once. Sample: peripheral blood, taken 28 days after the second dose of the MenACWY control vaccine. The origin of the receptors is an adult who received the MenACWY meningococcal vaccine as a control.

The chain couples TRBV9 to TRBJ1-6, with no clear D. Trimming removed 4 bases from V and 6 bases from J, with 5 bases in between. Germline CDR1 and CDR2: SGDLS and YYNGEE. This CDR3 has 12 residues. The CDR3 bases are TGTGCCAGCAGCTTACTTAATTCACCCCTCCACTTT. This codes for CASSLLNSPLHF.

This chain links TRBV4-1 with TRBJ2-4; the D gene is possibly TRBD1 (6 bases). This CDR3 has 15 amino acids. Germline CDR1 is MGHRA and CDR2 is YSYEKL. The V and J ends lost 2 bases and 5 bases respectively, with 13 bases between them. The CDR3 loop is CASSQLGAGENIQYF. Written as DNA, the CDR3 is TGCGCCAGCAGCCAATTGGGGGCAGGGGAAAACATTCAGTACTTC.

This chain links TRBV7-9 with TRBJ1-4; possible D gene TRBD1, 5 bases. The V gene's germline CDR1 is SEHNR and CDR2 FQNEAQ (reference sequence). V shed 2 bases and J shed 0 bases, with 19 bases lying between them. The CDR3 loop spans 19 amino acids. CDR3 sequence: CASSLNYAWGLATNEKLFF. CDR3 nucleotide sequence: TGTGCCAGCAGCTTAAATTATGCGTGGGGACTTGCAACTAATGAAAAACTGTTTTTT. Full variable domain (outside the CDR3, taken from reference TRBV7-9 and TRBJ1-4): DTGVSQNPRHKITKRGQNVTFRCDPISEHNRLYWYRQTLGQGPEFLTYFQNEAQLEKSRLLSDRFSAERPKGSFSTLEIQRTEQGDSAMYLCASSLNYAWGLATNEKLFFGSGTQLSVL.

The rearrangement uses TRBV5-4 and TRBJ2-1; 11 nucleotides agree with TRBD2. Germline V gene data show CDR1 as SGHNT and CDR2 as YYREEE (reference sequence). This CDR3 has 15 residues. V shed 3 bases, J shed 5 bases, and the junction held 4 bases outside the gene matches. The chain's CDR3 is CASSSRLAGNNEQFF. CDR3 in DNA: TGTGCCAGCAGCTCCCGACTAGCGGGGAACAATGAGCAGTTCTTC.

The chain recombines TRBV7-6 with TRBJ1-4; 7 bases align to TRBD1. V lost 0 bases to trimming and J lost 5 bases; unmatched junction nucleotides: 6. Germline loops: CDR1 SGHVS, CDR2 FNYEAQ. This CDR3 is built from 16 residues. In nucleotides, the CDR3 is TGTGCCAGCAGCTTAGCGTCAGGGACAGCAAATGAAAAACTGTTTTTT. Protein: CASSLASGTANEKLFF.

The chain combines TRBV9 with TRBJ1-1; a weak D match, TRBD1 (6 bases). The CDR3 is made up of 14 amino acids. Germline-derived CDR1 and CDR2 are SGDLS and YYNGEE. Trimming removed 0 bases at V and 4 bases at J, with 10 bases between. The CDR3 loop is CASSVDREGTEAFF. CDR3 nucleotide sequence: TGTGCCAGCAGCGTAGACAGGGAGGGCACTGAAGCTTTCTTT.

This chain connects TRBV7-7 to TRBJ1-4, with unresolved D. The length of the CDR3 is 15 residues. Germline values: CDR1 SSHAT, CDR2 FNYEAQ (reference sequence). The V end lost 1 base, the J end lost 5 bases, and 11 bases lay between the germline ends. In DNA, the CDR3 is TGTGCCAGCAGCTTAGGTGCCAGCGAGAATGAAAAACTGTTTTTT. Its translation: CASSLGASENEKLFF.

V is TRBV30 and J is TRBJ2-3; 7 bases are a match to TRBD1. Per germline, CDR1 GTSNPN and CDR2 SVGIG (reference sequence). CDR3 length: 13 residues. With 4 bases clipped from V and 8 bases from J, the junction kept 9 bases outside the gene matches. The CDR3 DNA follows: TGTGCCTGGAAGGACAAGGGGGCGAGTACGCAGTATTTT. Its translation: CAWKDKGASTQYF. The full variable domain, completed using reference TRBV30 and TRBJ2-3, is SQTIHQWPATLVQPVGSPLSLECTVEGTSNPNLYWYRQAAGRGLQLLFYSVGIGQISSEVPQNLSASRPQDRQFILSSKKLLLSDSGFYLCAWKDKGASTQYFGPGTRLTVL.

J is TRBJ2-3 and V is TRBV28; TRBD1 is a possible D gene (6 bases). V was shortened by 3 bases and J by 5 bases, with 18 bases between the two germline ends. Germline V gene sequence: CDR1 MDHEN, CDR2 SYDVKM. The CDR3 has 16 amino acids. CDR3 DNA sequence: TGTGCCAGCAGTTTTGAACAGGGTATAACGCGAGATACGCAGTATTTT. Its protein is CASSFEQGITRDTQYF. Full variable domain (remainder filled in from reference TRBV28 and TRBJ2-3): DVKVTQSSRYLVKRTGEKVFLECVQDMDHENMFWYRQDPGLGLRLIYFSYDVKMKEKGDIPEGYSVSREKKERFSLILESASTNQTSMYLCASSFEQGITRDTQYFGPGTRLTVL.

The chain links TRBV19 to TRBJ2-6; D gene unclear. The CDR3 loop spans 14 amino acids. V was clipped by 3 bases and J by 3 bases, with 6 bases between them. Germline CDR1 reads LNHDA; CDR2 reads SQIVND (reference sequence). The DNA for the CDR3 is TGTGCCAGTAGTATGTCGGTTGGGGCCAACGTCCTGACTTTC. Protein product: CASSMSVGANVLTF.

The V and J genes are TRBV7-2 and TRBJ1-4; D not certain. Germline V gives CDR1 SGHTA, CDR2 FQGNSA. Trimming left V 4 bases short and J 5 bases short, with 14 bases between. The CDR3 totals 15 residues. The CDR3 DNA reads as TGTGCCAGCAGCTCACCCTTGAGGCGGAATGAAAAACTGTTTTTT. It is translated as CASSSPLRRNEKLFF. Full variable domain (missing parts from reference TRBV7-2 and TRBJ1-4): GAGVSQSPSNKVTEKGKDVELRCDPISGHTALYWYRQSLGQGLEFLIYFQGNSAPDKSGLPSDRFSAERTGGSVSTLTIQRTQQEDSAVYLCASSSPLRRNEKLFFGSGTQLSVL.

V is TRBV14 and J is TRBJ2-5; D perhaps matches TRBD1 (5 bases). The germline V gene has CDR1 SGHDN and CDR2 FVKESK. The ends were cut back, 6 bases at V and 2 bases at J, with 16 bases in the middle. The CDR3 is 15 residues long. CDR3 sequence reads: CASSSQPGRQETQYF. DNA for the CDR3: TGTGCCAGCAGTTCACAGCCAGGGCGTCAAGAGACCCAGTACTTC.

This chain uses TRBV5-1 with TRBJ2-6, with D possibly TRBD1 on 5 matching bases. CDR3 length equals 17 residues. CDR1 is SGHRS and CDR2 is YFSETQ in the germline V gene. Trimming left V 4 bases short and J 0 bases short, with 14 bases between. CDR3 region: CASSPGHKLSGANVLTF. The DNA of the CDR3 is TGCGCCAGCAGCCCCGGACACAAGCTCTCTGGGGCCAACGTCCTGACTTTC.

The chain combines TRBV10-1 with TRBJ2-3, with D maybe TRBD2 (5 bases). Trimming took off 7 bases at V and 0 bases at J, with 14 bases between the two ends. Germline V gene sequence: CDR1 WNHNN, CDR2 SYGVQD (reference sequence). This CDR3 spans 15 amino acids. The CDR3 DNA reads as TGCGCCAGCAATGATCTAGGACTGAGCACAGATACGCAGTATTTT. Translated, it gives CASNDLGLSTDTQYF.

This clone was recorded a few times. This chain joins TRBV5-1 and TRBJ2-2, with D hard to call. V was shortened by 0 bases and J by 6 bases, with 6 bases between the two germline ends. The germline gives CDR1 SGHRS, CDR2 YFSETQ. The length of the CDR3 is 13 residues. This chain's CDR3 is CASSLEGPGELFF. CDR3 nucleotide sequence: TGCGCCAGCAGCTTGGAGGGCCCCGGGGAGCTGTTTTTT.

The chain is built from TRBV9 and TRBJ2-7, with 8 bases lining up with TRBD2. The CDR3 length is 13 residues. From germline, CDR1 is SGDLS and CDR2 YYNGEE. The junction had 1 base not matched to a gene; V was cut back by 2 bases and J by 3 bases. The CDR3 region has the DNA TGTGCCAGCAGCGTGGGGACTAGCTACGAGCAGTACTTC. Encoded protein: CASSVGTSYEQYF. The complete variable domain, with remaining parts taken from reference TRBV9 and TRBJ2-7, reads DSGVTQTPKHLITATGQRVTLRCSPRSGDLSVYWYQQSLDQGLQFLIQYYNGEERAKGNILERFSAQQFPDLHSELNLSSLELGDSALYFCASSVGTSYEQYFGPGTRLTVT.

J is TRBJ2-2 and V is TRBV7-9; D gene ambiguous. Germline V gene lookup returns CDR1 SEHNR and CDR2 FQNEAQ (reference sequence). The CDR3 runs 14 residues. With 1 base removed from V and 1 base from J, the gap between germline ends came to 4 bases. In nucleotides, the CDR3 is TGTGCCAGCAGCTTAGTGCAGAACACCGGGGAGCTGTTTTTT. Amino acids: CASSLVQNTGELFF.

The J gene is TRBJ1-1, the V gene TRBV28, with 9 positions matching TRBD1. Germline V gives CDR1 MDHEN, CDR2 SYDVKM. Germline trimming cut 8 bases from V and 10 bases from J; bases unmatched to any gene: 11. The CDR3 extends over 13 amino acids. CDR3 region: CASGSGTGISAFF. CDR3 in DNA: TGTGCCAGCGGGTCGGGGACAGGGATTTCAGCTTTCTTT.

The chain has TRBV7-8 and TRBJ1-1; TRBD1 is a possible D gene (5 bases). The CDR3 extends over 16 amino acids. Germline V lookup: CDR1 SGHVS, CDR2 FQNEAQ. Trimming pared 3 bases from V and 1 base from J, leaving 15 bases between. The CDR3 DNA reads TGTGCCAGCAGCTTCACCGGGACGGCGGGGAACACTGAAGCTTTCTTT. This sequence encodes CASSFTGTAGNTEAFF.

The chain employs TRBV2 and TRBJ1-1; the match to TRBD1 covers 8 bases. This CDR3 is built from 14 residues. Germline V gene sequence: CDR1 SNHLY, CDR2 FYNNEI. The junction had 2 bases not matched to a gene; V was cut back by 4 bases and J by 1 base. CDR3 region: CASSGTGGNTEAFF. The CDR3, as DNA: TGTGCCAGCAGTGGAACAGGGGGGAACACTGAAGCTTTCTTT.

The rearrangement uses TRBV6-6 and TRBJ1-3, with a weak D call TRBD1 (5 bases). The V and J ends lost 5 bases and 1 base respectively, with 18 bases between them. The CDR3 spans 17 residues. The germline gives CDR1 MNHNY, CDR2 SVGAGI (reference sequence). CDR3 nucleotides: TGTGCCAGCAGTCCGCCTGCCGCGGGGGGATCTGGAAACACCATATATTTT. Residues: CASSPPAAGGSGNTIYF.

V gene TRBV6-2 or TRBV6-3 combines with J gene TRBJ1-1; 10 bases agree with TRBD1. The CDR3 is made up of 14 amino acids. Per the germline V gene, CDR1 is MNHEY and CDR2 is SVGEGT. V was clipped by 5 bases and J by 4 bases; unmatched bases: 4. This CDR3 reads CASSGWTGGTEAFF. The CDR3 nucleotides read TGTGCCAGCAGTGGATGGACAGGGGGCACTGAAGCTTTCTTT.

The chain joins TRBV3-1 (or the pseudogene TRBV3-2) to TRBJ1-5; 7 bases are shared with TRBD1. J lost 1 base, V lost 3 bases, and 3 bases had no gene match. The CDR3 is 15 amino acids. Germline V gives CDR1 LGHDT, CDR2 YNNKEL (reference sequence). The CDR3 loop is CASSQTGKSNQPQHF. CDR3 nucleotide sequence: TGTGCCAGCAGCCAGACAGGGAAAAGCAATCAGCCCCAGCATTTT.

The rearrangement uses TRBV7-9 and TRBJ2-2; 10 bases line up with TRBD2. The trim removed 5 bases at V and 6 bases at J, leaving 9 bases unmatched. CDR1 and CDR2 (germline): SEHNR, FQNEAQ (reference sequence). The CDR3 contains 16 residues. CDR3 sequence reads: CASSPPGTSVSGELFF. CDR3 bases: TGTGCCAGCAGCCCCCCCGGGACTAGCGTCTCCGGGGAGCTGTTTTTT.

This clone was recorded a few times. This rearrangement joins TRBV7-6 to TRBJ2-7, with a possible D match to TRBD1 (6 bases). Looked up from germline, CDR1 is SGHVS and CDR2 is FNYEAQ. The CDR3 has 14 residues. Trimming removed 2 bases from V and 5 bases from J, with 13 bases in between. The CDR3 loop is CASSLTGSFNEQYF. The CDR3, as DNA: TGTGCCAGCAGCTTAACAGGGTCGTTCAACGAGCAGTACTTC.

This chain links TRBV30 with TRBJ1-3; D not certain. CDR3 length equals 13 residues. Germline values: CDR1 GTSNPN, CDR2 SVGIG (reference sequence). V gave up 4 bases and J gave up 0 bases, with 7 bases separating them. The CDR3, as DNA: TGTGCCTGGACGTCCTACTCTGGAAACACCATATATTTT. Protein product: CAWTSYSGNTIYF.

V gene TRBV7-2 combines with J gene TRBJ1-1, with 7 bases identical to TRBD1. The V gene end was trimmed by 4 bases and the J gene end by 0 bases; junction bases not matched to a gene: 2. Germline assignment: CDR1 SGHTA and CDR2 FQGNSA. CDR3 length equals 14 residues. CDR3 region: CASSSDRVNTEAFF. CDR3 in DNA: TGTGCCAGCAGCTCTGACAGGGTGAACACTGAAGCTTTCTTT.

The chain carries TRBV9 and TRBJ1-6, with D possibly being TRBD1 (6 bases). The V gene lost 0 bases and the J gene lost 0 bases, with 10 bases spanning the gap. There are 17 residues in the CDR3. Germline CDR1 reads SGDLS; CDR2 reads YYNGEE. The CDR3 loop is CASSVEGGSSYNSPLHF. The CDR3 DNA sequence: TGTGCCAGCAGCGTAGAGGGGGGCAGCTCCTATAATTCACCCCTCCACTTT.

The chain has TRBV28 and TRBJ2-5; 7 positions match TRBD1. V trimming: 6 bases; J trimming: 2 bases; junction bases outside the gene matches: 9. This CDR3 has 15 amino acids. Germline V gene data show CDR1 as MDHEN and CDR2 as SYDVKM. CDR3 sequence (DNA): TGTGCCAGCAGGGCAGGGGGTGTAAGGCAAGAGACCCAGTACTTC. Encoded protein: CASRAGGVRQETQYF.

The chain employs TRBV5-8 and TRBJ2-5; perhaps TRBD1 as D (7 bases). Germline V gene data show CDR1 as SGHTS and CDR2 as YDEGEE. This CDR3 comprises 16 residues. Trimming shortened V by 3 bases and J by 5 bases, and 20 bases separated the two germline ends. Here the CDR3 DNA reads TGTGCCAGCAGCTCCGGTTACAGGGGAGGAGGGGAGACCCAGTACTTC. This sequence encodes CASSSGYRGGGETQYF.

This sequence joins TRBV15 and TRBJ1-4, with D perhaps matching TRBD1 (5 bases). Looked up from germline, CDR1 is LNHNV and CDR2 is YYDKDF (reference sequence). The CDR3 is 16 amino acids. The germline V and J ends were trimmed by 1 base and 8 bases, with 17 bases remaining between them. The CDR3, as DNA: TGTGCCACCAGCAGAGTGGGCCGAAGGGACCGCGAAAAACTGTTTTTT. It translates to CATSRVGRRDREKLFF.

CDR3 sequence: CASSLFSRENQPQHF. In DNA, the CDR3 is TGTGCCAGCAGTTTATTTAGCAGGGAGAATCAGCCCCAGCATTTT. This chain connects TRBV27 to TRBJ1-5; D is perhaps TRBD1 (5 bases). This CDR3 region has 15 residues. Trimming left V 1 base short and J 4 bases short, with 11 bases between. The germline V gene encodes CDR1 MNHEY and CDR2 SMNVEV (reference sequence).